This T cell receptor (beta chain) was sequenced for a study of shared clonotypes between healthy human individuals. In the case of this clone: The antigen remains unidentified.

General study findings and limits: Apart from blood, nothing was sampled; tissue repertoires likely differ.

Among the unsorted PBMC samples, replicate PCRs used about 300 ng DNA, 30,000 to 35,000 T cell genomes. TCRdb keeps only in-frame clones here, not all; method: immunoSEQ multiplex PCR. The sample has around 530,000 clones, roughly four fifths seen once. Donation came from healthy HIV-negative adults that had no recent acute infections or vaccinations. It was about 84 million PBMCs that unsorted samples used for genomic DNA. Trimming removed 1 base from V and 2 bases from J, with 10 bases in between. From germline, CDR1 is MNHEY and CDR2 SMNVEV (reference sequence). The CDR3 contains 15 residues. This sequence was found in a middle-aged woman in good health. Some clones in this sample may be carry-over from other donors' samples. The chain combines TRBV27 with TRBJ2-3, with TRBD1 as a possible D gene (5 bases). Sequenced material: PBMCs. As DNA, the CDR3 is TGTGCCAGCAGTTTATTAGGACAAAACACAGATACGCAGTATTTT. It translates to CASSLLGQNTDTQYF.